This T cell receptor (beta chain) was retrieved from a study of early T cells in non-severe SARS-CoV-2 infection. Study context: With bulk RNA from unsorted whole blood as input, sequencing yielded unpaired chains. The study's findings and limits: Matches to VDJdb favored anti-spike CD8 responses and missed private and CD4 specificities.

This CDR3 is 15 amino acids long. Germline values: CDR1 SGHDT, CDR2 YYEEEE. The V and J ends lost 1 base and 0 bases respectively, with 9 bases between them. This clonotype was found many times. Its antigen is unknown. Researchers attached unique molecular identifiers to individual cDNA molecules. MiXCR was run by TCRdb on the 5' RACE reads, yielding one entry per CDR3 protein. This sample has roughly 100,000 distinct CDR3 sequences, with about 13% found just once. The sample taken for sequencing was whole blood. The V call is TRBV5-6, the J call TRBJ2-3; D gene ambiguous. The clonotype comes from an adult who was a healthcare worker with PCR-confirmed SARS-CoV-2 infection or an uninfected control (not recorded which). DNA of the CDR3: TGTGCCAGCAGCTTGAACCCGGATAGCACAGATACGCAGTATTTT. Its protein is CASSLNPDSTDTQYF.